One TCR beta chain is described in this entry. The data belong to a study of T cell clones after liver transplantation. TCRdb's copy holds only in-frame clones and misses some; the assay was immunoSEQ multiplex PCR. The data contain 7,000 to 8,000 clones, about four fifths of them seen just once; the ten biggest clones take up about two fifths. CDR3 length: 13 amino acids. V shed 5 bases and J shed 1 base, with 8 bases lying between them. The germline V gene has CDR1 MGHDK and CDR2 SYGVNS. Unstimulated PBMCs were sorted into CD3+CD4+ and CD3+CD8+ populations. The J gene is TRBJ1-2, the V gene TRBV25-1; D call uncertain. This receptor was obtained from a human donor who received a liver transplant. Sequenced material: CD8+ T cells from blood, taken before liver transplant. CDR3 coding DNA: TGTGCCAGCAGTATACGCGTTAACTATGGCTACACCTTC. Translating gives CASSIRVNYGYTF.